This is a list of T cell receptor beta chains from one sample in a study of blood T cell repertoires in COVID-19. The method was immunoSEQ multiplex PCR; TCRdb's version includes in-frame clones alone and lacks a portion of them. The top ten clones hold approximately 5% of a sample with some 48,000 clones, 60% to 80% of them seen once. The source material was PBMCs or T cells enriched from blood (not recorded which). Source of these receptors: a woman between 45 and 60 years old with acute COVID-19. CDR3s include the opening cysteine and the closing phenylalanine or tryptophan.

CDR3aa,len,j_gene,v_gene
CASRFKSNQPQHF,13,TRBJ1-5,TRBV2
CASSPQGSNGYTF,13,TRBJ1-2,TRBV5-1
CASSPFEAPHTQYF,14,TRBJ2-3,TRBV11-3
CASSERPGQNLKVPPGANVLTF,22,TRBJ2-6,TRBV2
CASSSDRFTNYGYTF,15,TRBJ1-2,TRBV16
CASSLVTGVGETQYF,15,TRBJ2-5,TRBV13
CASSTGTGGSGELFF,15,TRBJ2-2,TRBV5-1
CASSVAEGPPNTGELFF,17,TRBJ2-2,TRBV9
CASSFKQGSLAGELFF,16,TRBJ2-2,TRBV5-4
CSASRLGQGYTF,12,TRBJ1-2,TRBV20-1
CASSRLTGGVQPQHF,15,TRBJ1-5,TRBV21-1
CASSEQDRLAYNEQFF,16,TRBJ2-1,TRBV9
CASSKATGTYNEQFF,15,TRBJ2-1,TRBV21-1
CASSYREPQHF,11,TRBJ1-5,TRBV2
CASSVDRESSYGYTF,15,TRBJ1-2,TRBV9
CASSLRPDRSEKLFF,15,TRBJ1-4,TRBV5-1
CASSRTGQTTRTEAFF,16,TRBJ1-1,TRBV5-8
CASSPLSTGWDYGYTF,16,TRBJ1-2,TRBV19
CASSLGVQGMGTEAFF,16,TRBJ1-1,TRBV7-9
CASSPLGQLAEQYF,14,TRBJ2-7,TRBV9
CASSLAMDTPMNTEAFF,17,TRBJ1-1,TRBV5-6
CASSPGLAGGNEQFF,15,TRBJ2-1,TRBV5-1
CASSLGGQGGETQYF,15,TRBJ2-5,TRBV7-3
CASSQGSSGNTIYF,14,TRBJ1-3,TRBV4-1
CASSALGHLLGGYTF,15,TRBJ1-2,TRBV5-4
CASSSGRRNEQFF,13,TRBJ2-1,TRBV28
CASSIDHGRGYGYTF,15,TRBJ1-2,TRBV19
CASSQDSGDGVGSPLHF,17,TRBJ1-6,TRBV4-1
CASSQGGSGGWKTQYF,16,TRBJ2-5,TRBV9
CASSYSFPRGGTEAFF,16,TRBJ1-1,TRBV6-5
CASSLGQNYGYTF,13,TRBJ1-2,TRBV12-3/TRBV12-4
CASSQVNLGLDYNEQFF,17,TRBJ2-1,TRBV4-1
CASSEAGLDTQYF,13,TRBJ2-3,TRBV25-1
CASAPGGANSYEQYF,15,TRBJ2-7,TRBV30
CASSPSELQGAWLTGELFF,19,TRBJ2-2,TRBV11-2
CASSLDGPGLYNEQFF,16,TRBJ2-1,TRBV11-3
CAWTLTDSNSPLHF,14,TRBJ1-6,TRBV30
CASSLGQGNSPLHF,14,TRBJ1-6,TRBV5-1
CASSENRDTEAFF,13,TRBJ1-1,TRBV10-2
CASSRRTSGDSYNEQFF,17,TRBJ2-1,TRBV7-6